One T cell receptor (beta chain) is described in this entry. TCRdb's copy holds only in-frame clones and misses some; the assay was immunoSEQ multiplex PCR. Altogether approximately 68,000 clones are present, 84% being singletons, with the ten largest covering around 2.1%. Germline V gene sequence: CDR1 SGHRS, CDR2 YFSETQ. The CDR3 is made up of 13 amino acids. Trimming left V 4 bases short and J 0 bases short, with 6 bases between. The record originates from a study of OX40 agonist ivuxolimab in advanced cancers. This receptor was identified in an adult with an advanced solid tumor such as melanoma, head and neck, liver or kidney cancer. V is TRBV5-1 and J is TRBJ2-3; D not resolved. The specimen comprised CD4+ or CD8+ T cells sorted from blood, sampled in a trial of the OX40 agonist ivuxolimab. The CDR3 sequence: CASSAASTDTQYF. The CDR3 DNA follows: TGCGCCAGCAGCGCCGCTAGCACAGATACGCAGTATTTT.